Each of the 15 T cell receptor beta chains below was sequenced from the same sample in a study of OX40 agonist ivuxolimab in advanced cancers. The repertoire was sequenced with immunoSEQ multiplex PCR; TCRdb's copy has only in-frame clones and lacks some. This repertoire shows tens of thousands of clones, 85% to 90% found once; its top ten account for roughly 4.5%. Sample: CD4+ or CD8+ T cells sorted from blood, taken in a trial of the OX40 agonist ivuxolimab. All receptors come from an adult with an advanced solid tumor such as melanoma, head and neck, liver or kidney cancer.

The rearrangement joins TRBV19 to TRBJ2-3; the match to TRBD2 covers 9 bases. V was clipped by 5 bases and J by 2 bases; unmatched bases: 5. CDR3 length: 15 amino acids. CDR1 and CDR2 (germline): LNHDA, SQIVND (reference sequence). CDR3 nucleotides: TGTGCCAGTAGTGGGCTAGCGGGGACCACAGATACGCAGTATTTT. Protein product: CASSGLAGTTDTQYF.

This chain links TRBV2 with TRBJ2-7, with 10 bases identical to TRBD2. The germline gives CDR1 SNHLY, CDR2 FYNNEI. J lost 7 bases, V lost 6 bases, and 12 bases had no gene match. This CDR3 contains 15 residues. CDR3 in amino acids: CASRQLAGPPGEQYF. Here the CDR3 DNA reads TGTGCCAGCAGGCAACTAGCGGGGCCTCCGGGAGAGCAGTACTTC.

By proportion, this clone is medium-sized. CDR3 sequence reads: CASSDTQSYGYTF. For the CDR3, the DNA is TGTGCCAGCAGTGACACACAGAGCTATGGCTACACCTTC. The chain links TRBV6-5 to TRBJ1-2; no definite D call. Trimming cost V 5 bases and J 4 bases, with 11 bases left between them. This CDR3 spans 13 amino acids. In germline, CDR1 is MNHEY, CDR2 SVGAGI.

The chain is built from TRBV11-3 and TRBJ2-2; tentatively, D is TRBD2 (5 bases). Germline V gene lookup returns CDR1 SGHNT and CDR2 YENEEA. The CDR3 is made up of 17 amino acids. Trimming took 5 bases from V and 1 from J, leaving 17 bases between them. CDR3: CASSKTWETENTGELFF. The DNA for the CDR3 is TGTGCCAGCAGCAAGACATGGGAGACGGAGAACACCGGGGAGCTGTTTTTT. The full variable domain, completed using reference TRBV11-3 and TRBJ2-2, is EAGVVQSPRYKIIEKKQPVAFWCNPISGHNTLYWYLQNLGQGPELLIRYENEEAVDDSQLPKDRFSAERLKGVDSTLKIQPAELGDSAVYLCASSKTWETENTGELFFGEGSRLTVL.

In nucleotides, the CDR3 is TGTGCCAGCAGCGGCCTACGACGGGGACGGAGAAACAATGAGCAGTTCTTC. This translates into CASSGLRRGRRNNEQFF. V and J are TRBV11-2 and TRBJ2-1; D may correspond to TRBD1 or TRBD2 (5 bases each). Germline CDR1 and CDR2: SGHAT and FQNNGV. The CDR3 sequence is 17 residues long. V was trimmed by 5 bases and J by 5 bases, leaving 22 bases between them.

Turning to this clone: Other DNA sequences of this sample code for an identical CDR3. The rearrangement links TRBV6-1 to TRBJ1-2; D gene unclear. CDR3 size: 13 residues. Germline assignment: CDR1 MNHNS and CDR2 SASEGT. The V end was cut by 2 bases, the J end by 0 bases, with 4 bases between. The CDR3 bases are TGTGCCAGCAGTGAACAGCCTAACTATGGCTACACCTTC. It specifies CASSEQPNYGYTF.

The chain links TRBV4-2 to TRBJ1-2, with TRBD1 identical over 7 bases. The CDR3 has 14 residues. The V gene's germline CDR1 is LGHNA and CDR2 YNFKEQ. V trimming: 5 bases; J trimming: 8 bases; junction bases outside the gene matches: 11. The CDR3 loop is CASSFGRGQEGYTF. The CDR3 bases are TGTGCCAGCAGCTTCGGAAGGGGGCAGGAGGGCTACACCTTC.

The chain is built from TRBV11-3 and TRBJ2-1, with 11 nucleotides matching TRBD2. The J segment lost 2 bases and the V segment lost 5 bases, leaving 14 bases of the junction unmatched. The CDR3 spans 19 residues. CDR1 SGHNT and CDR2 YENEEA come from the germline V gene. CDR3 loop: CASSRKLAGEGPAYNEQFF. CDR3 sequence (DNA): TGTGCCAGCAGCCGCAAACTAGCGGGAGAAGGTCCGGCCTACAATGAGCAGTTCTTC.

CDR3: CASSLARNQETQYF. CDR3 DNA: TGTGCCAGCAGCTTAGCGCGTAACCAAGAGACCCAGTACTTC. The rearrangement links TRBV7-2 to TRBJ2-5; D not certain. The V gene's germline CDR1 is SGHTA and CDR2 FQGNSA. The CDR3 loop spans 14 amino acids. V was clipped by 0 bases and J by 0 bases, with 5 bases between them.

The V and J genes are TRBV10-3 and TRBJ1-1; 8 bases agree with TRBD1. Germline V gene sequence: CDR1 ENHRY, CDR2 SYGVKD. The junction had 4 bases not matched to a gene; V was cut back by 6 bases and J by 1 base. The CDR3 runs 14 residues. The CDR3 sequence is CAISPGQANTEAFF. DNA for the CDR3: TGTGCCATCAGCCCGGGACAGGCGAACACTGAAGCTTTCTTT.

This rearrangement joins TRBV5-1 to TRBJ2-5; tentatively, D is TRBD2 (6 bases). In germline, CDR1 is SGHRS, CDR2 YFSETQ. This CDR3 has 15 amino acids. V shed 5 bases and J shed 5 bases, with 19 bases lying between them. The CDR3 DNA reads TGCGCCAGCAGGGGATGGACCGGGAGCTTGGAGACCCAGTACTTC. It encodes CASRGWTGSLETQYF.

This chain links TRBV11-2 with TRBJ2-1; TRBD2 matches 9 bases. V was pared by 2 bases and J by 3 bases, with 8 bases of the junction left unmatched. This CDR3 is 17 amino acids long. Germline V gene lookup returns CDR1 SGHAT and CDR2 FQNNGV. The CDR3 here is CASSLFAASGVYNEQFF. The CDR3 DNA follows: TGTGCCAGCAGCTTATTCGCCGCTAGCGGGGTCTACAATGAGCAGTTCTTC.

J is TRBJ2-7 and V is TRBV5-4; 9 bases match TRBD1. This CDR3 comprises 15 residues. The germline CDR1 and CDR2 sequences are SGHNT and YYREEE (reference sequence). V lost 4 bases and J lost 1; bases outside the gene matches: 6. CDR3 amino acids: CASSAPTGGSYEQYF. As DNA, the CDR3 is TGTGCCAGCAGCGCGCCGACAGGGGGGTCCTACGAGCAGTACTTC.

The chain links TRBV25-1 to TRBJ2-1; weak D call: TRBD2 (6 bases). V was pared by 8 bases and J by 0 bases, with 11 bases between. This CDR3 is built from 14 residues. From germline, CDR1 is MGHDK and CDR2 SYGVNS. CDR3 DNA sequence: TGTGCCAGCCAACGGAGGGGCTCCTACAATGAGCAGTTCTTC. It codes for CASQRRGSYNEQFF.

The V gene is TRBV6-6, the J gene TRBJ2-7; tentative D call: TRBD1 (5 bases). V was shortened by 7 bases and J by 0 bases, with 10 bases between the two germline ends. CDR1 and CDR2 from the germline V gene are MNHNY and SVGAGI (reference sequence). The length of the CDR3 is 13 residues. For the CDR3, the DNA is TGTGCCAGCATCAGGGCTAACTCCTACGAGCAGTACTTC. Protein: CASIRANSYEQYF.